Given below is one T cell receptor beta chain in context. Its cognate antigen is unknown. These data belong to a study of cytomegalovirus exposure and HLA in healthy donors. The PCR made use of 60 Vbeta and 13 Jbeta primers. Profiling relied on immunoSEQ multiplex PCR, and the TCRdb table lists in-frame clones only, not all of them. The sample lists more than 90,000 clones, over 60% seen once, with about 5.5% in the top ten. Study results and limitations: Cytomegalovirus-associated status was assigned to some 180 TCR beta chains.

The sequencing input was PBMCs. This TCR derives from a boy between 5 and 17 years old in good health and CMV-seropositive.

This CDR3 reads CASSLTHPGTQYF. The CDR3 DNA is TGTGCCAGCAGCTTAACCCACCCCGGGACCCAGTACTTC. The V gene is TRBV7-3, the J gene TRBJ2-5; unclear D gene. The V end was cut by 0 bases, the J end by 7 bases, with 9 bases between. Germline-derived CDR1 and CDR2 are SGHTA and FQGTGA. The CDR3 runs 13 residues. The entire variable domain, with the rest obtained from reference TRBV7-3 and TRBJ2-5, is as follows: GAGVSQTPSNKVTEKGKYVELRCDPISGHTALYWYRQSLGQGPEFLIYFQGTGAADDSGLPNDRFFAVRPEGSVSTLKIQRTERGDSAVYLCASSLTHPGTQYFGPGTRLLVL.